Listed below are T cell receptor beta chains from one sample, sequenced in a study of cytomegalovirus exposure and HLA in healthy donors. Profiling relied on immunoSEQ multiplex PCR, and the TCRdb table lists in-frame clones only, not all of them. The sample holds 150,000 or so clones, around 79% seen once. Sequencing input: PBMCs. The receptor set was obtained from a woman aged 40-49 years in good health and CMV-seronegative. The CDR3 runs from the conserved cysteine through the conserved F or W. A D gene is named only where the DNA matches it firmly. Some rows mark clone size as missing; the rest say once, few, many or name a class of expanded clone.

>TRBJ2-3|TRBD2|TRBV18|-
CASSPGLVVGTDTQYF
TGTGCCAGCTCACCGGGACTAGTGGTGGGCACAGATACGCAGTATTTT
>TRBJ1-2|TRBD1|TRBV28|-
CASSLDRGGGYTF
TGTGCCAGCAGTCTTGACAGGGGAGGAGGCTACACCTTC
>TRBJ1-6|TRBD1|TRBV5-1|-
CASSSGQPDSPLHF
TGCGCCAGCAGCTCGGGACAGCCGGATTCACCCCTCCACTTT
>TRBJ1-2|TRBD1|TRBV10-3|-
CAISGRQGLDYGYTF
TGTGCCATCAGTGGCCGACAGGGCCTAGACTATGGCTACACCTTC
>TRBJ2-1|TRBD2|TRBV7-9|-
CSSNRLAGASYNEQFF
TGTTCCAGCAACAGACTAGCGGGGGCCTCCTACAATGAGCAGTTCTTC
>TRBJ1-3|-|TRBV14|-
CASSQDLWGHSWDTIYF
TGTGCCAGCAGCCAAGATCTCTGGGGACACTCCTGGGACACCATATATTTT
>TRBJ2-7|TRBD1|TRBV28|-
CASSSMTGGNLYEQYF
TGTGCCAGCAGTTCTATGACAGGGGGAAATCTCTACGAGCAGTACTTC
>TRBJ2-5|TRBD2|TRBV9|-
CASSVALTSGEETQYF
TGTGCCAGCAGCGTAGCGTTGACTAGCGGGGAAGAGACCCAGTACTTC
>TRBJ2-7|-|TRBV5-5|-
CASSSSGFSYEQYF
TGTGCCAGCAGCTCCTCAGGGTTCTCCTACGAGCAGTACTTC
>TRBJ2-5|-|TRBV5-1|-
CASKPLPNQETQYF
TGCGCCAGCAAACCCCTACCCAATCAAGAGACCCAGTACTTC
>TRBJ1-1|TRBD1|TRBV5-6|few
CASSLDRGTEAFF
TGTGCCAGCAGCCTGGACAGGGGAACTGAAGCTTTCTTT
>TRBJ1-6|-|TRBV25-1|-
CASSPQGRSPLHF
TGTGCCAGCAGTCCCCAGGGGCGGTCACCCCTCCACTTT
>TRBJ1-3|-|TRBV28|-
CASSPLWFRAGNTIYF
TGTGCCAGCAGCCCACTCTGGTTCAGGGCTGGAAACACCATATATTTT
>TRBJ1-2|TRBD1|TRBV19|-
CASSMDRGRDGYTF
TGTGCCAGTAGTATGGACAGGGGGCGCGATGGCTACACCTTC
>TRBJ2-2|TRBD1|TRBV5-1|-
CASSFDDRVNTGELFF
TGCGCCAGCAGCTTTGACGACAGGGTCAACACCGGGGAGCTGTTTTTT
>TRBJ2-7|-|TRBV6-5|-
CASSYSAGESSYEQYF
TGTGCCAGCAGTTACTCCGCCGGGGAAAGCTCCTACGAGCAGTACTTC
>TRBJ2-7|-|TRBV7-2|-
CASSSLGGRFEQYF
TGTGCCAGCAGCTCCCTCGGAGGGCGGTTCGAGCAGTACTTC